This T cell receptor beta chain was sequenced during a study of OX40 agonist ivuxolimab in advanced cancers. About the investigation overall: Ivuxolimab was an agonistic, fully human IgG2 monoclonal antibody directed against OX40 (CD134), a costimulatory receptor. Intravenous ivuxolimab was administered to patients every 2 weeks at six dose levels: 0.01, 0.1, 0.3, 1.5, 3 and 10 mg/kg. Of the 50 to 55 dose-escalation patients, hepatocellular carcinoma was present in about 20, melanoma in around 15, renal cell carcinoma in 9 and head and neck cancer in 9. A male proportion of roughly 80% and a mean age of approximately 58 years, ranging from 23 to 79, were recorded for the dose-escalation cohort. Prior anti-PD-1, anti-PD-L1 or anti-CTLA-4 therapy was permitted, and 40% to 50% of dose-escalation patients had received checkpoint inhibitors. Partial responses occurred in three dose-escalation patients: two with cutaneous melanoma and one with hepatocellular carcinoma. The point of sequencing TCRbeta in the periphery was to test whether ivuxolimab changed TCR sequence diversity and drove clonal T-cell expansion. The paper describes the monotherapy dose-escalation part (N of about 50 patients) of the phase I trial of ivuxolimab. Overall study outcomes, separate from this receptor: Low levels of normalized T-cell clonal expansion were also shown by some nonresponding patients. Which antigens the clonally expanded peripheral T cells were specific for was not determined. At doses from 0.1 to 3.0 mg/kg, clonal expansion was seen in both CD4+ and CD8+ blood T cells between baseline and week 6. In the 0.1-3.0 mg/kg groups, partial responders had among the lowest normalized peripheral clonal expansion, particularly in CD8+ T cells. On average, CD8+ T cells showed more expanded clones than CD4+ T cells after ivuxolimab.

About this clone: The antigen it recognizes is unknown. No base-level quality is on record; no much larger clone is a single base apart.

The trial excluded patients who had a history of autoimmune disease or were on systemic immunosuppression. Peripheral blood for TCR sequencing was collected from all dose cohorts at baseline, on cycle 4 day 1, and on cycle 7 day 1. Samples were obtained from an open-label, multicenter, first-in-human phase I dose-escalation trial of ivuxolimab. Adults with locally advanced or metastatic head and neck squamous cell, hepatocellular, melanoma or renal cell carcinoma were enrolled in the trial. Before TCR sequencing, CD4+ T cells and CD8+ T cells from peripheral blood were sorted into separate populations. For sequencing of the TCRbeta CDR3 region, genomic DNA was extracted from the sorted cells. The immunoSEQ Assay was used for sequencing of TCRbeta CDR3 regions. TCRdb provides this immuneACCESS table in a form limited to in-frame rearrangements. Some clones are lacking; in checked studies, under half of them reflect an unresolved V gene, and why the rest are absent is not known. Present in this sample are approximately 72,000 clones, 80% to 90% of which were seen just once. The ten top clones hold around 0.86% of the sample.

V is cut by 8 bases and J by 5 bases, and the space between the germline ends is 19 bases. From its cysteine to its phenylalanine, the CDR3 spans 14 amino acids. The retained sequence is limited to the CDR3, 42 bases, with the frame set at the first base. CDR1 MNHEY and CDR2 SVGAGI were looked up in the germline V gene. The sample was CD4+ or CD8+ T cells sorted from blood, taken in a trial of the OX40 agonist ivuxolimab. This receptor was taken from an adult with an advanced solid tumor such as melanoma, head and neck, liver or kidney cancer. The chain was built from TRBV6-5 and TRBJ2-7; the D gene is perhaps TRBD1, on 9 matching bases. The DNA reads as follows: TGTGCCAGCGCCGGGAGGGACAGGGTCCACGAGCAGTACTTC. Its amino acids are CASAGRDRVHEQYF.